In this sample, the clone carrying this T cell receptor (beta chain) turned up once. Its specificity is not known. This record comes from a study of OX40 agonist ivuxolimab in advanced cancers. Study details: Clinicians treated patients with ivuxolimab, an agonistic anti-OX40 (CD134) antibody.

The germline V gene has CDR1 GTSNPN and CDR2 SVGIG (reference sequence). Trimming took off 1 base at V and 1 base at J, with 8 bases between the two ends. The CDR3 consists of 14 residues. Sequencing was performed with immunoSEQ multiplex PCR; in TCRdb, only in-frame clones are kept and a portion is missing. The data hold fewer than 100,000 clones, with approximately 80% observed a single time. Study results and limitations: Among the lowest peripheral clonal expansion occurred in 0.1-3.0 mg/kg partial responders. Low normalized T-cell clonal expansion was also seen in some nonresponders. Clonal expansion from baseline to week 6 occurred in both CD4+ and CD8+ T cells.

The chain couples TRBV30 to TRBJ1-5; D ambiguous. This sequence originates from an adult with an advanced solid tumor such as melanoma, head and neck, liver or kidney cancer. The material sequenced was CD4+ or CD8+ T cells sorted from blood, taken in a trial of the OX40 agonist ivuxolimab. This CDR3 is CAWSAGNSNQPQHF. The DNA of the CDR3 is TGTGCCTGGAGTGCGGGGAACAGCAATCAGCCCCAGCATTTT.